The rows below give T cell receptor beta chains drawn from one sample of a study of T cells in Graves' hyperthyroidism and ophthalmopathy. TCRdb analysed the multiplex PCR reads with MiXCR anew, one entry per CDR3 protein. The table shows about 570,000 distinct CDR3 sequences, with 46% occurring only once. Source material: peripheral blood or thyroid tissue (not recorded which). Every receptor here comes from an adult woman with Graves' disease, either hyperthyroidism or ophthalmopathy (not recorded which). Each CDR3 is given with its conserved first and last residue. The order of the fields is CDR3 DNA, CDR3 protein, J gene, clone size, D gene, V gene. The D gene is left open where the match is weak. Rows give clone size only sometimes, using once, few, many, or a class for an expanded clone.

CDR3 DNA: TGTGCCAGCAGGTCCTCGGGAGATGGCTACACCTTC; CDR3 protein: CASRSSGDGYTF; J gene: TRBJ1-2; clone size: .; D gene: .; V gene: TRBV28
CDR3 DNA: TGTGCCAGCAGCGTAGGTGGGGCCGGGCCCCAGCATTTT; CDR3 protein: CASSVGGAGPQHF; J gene: TRBJ1-5; clone size: many; D gene: .; V gene: TRBV9
CDR3 DNA: TGCAGCGTTAGAAACCGGAACCCCGCCGACGAGCAGTACTTC; CDR3 protein: CSVRNRNPADEQYF; J gene: TRBJ2-7; clone size: .; D gene: .; V gene: TRBV29-1
CDR3 DNA: TGTGCCAGTAAGGACGGAGACAATCAGCCCCAGCATTTT; CDR3 protein: CASKDGDNQPQHF; J gene: TRBJ1-5; clone size: few; D gene: .; V gene: TRBV9
CDR3 DNA: TGCAGCGCTCCGGGACAGGGAGGAGGGGAGCTGTTTTTT; CDR3 protein: CSAPGQGGGELFF; J gene: TRBJ2-2; clone size: .; D gene: TRBD1; V gene: TRBV29-1
CDR3 DNA: TGTGCCAGCAGCTTTTACAGGGGAGGCCGAGAGACCCAGTACTTC; CDR3 protein: CASSFYRGGRETQYF; J gene: TRBJ2-5; clone size: few; D gene: .; V gene: TRBV7-2
CDR3 DNA: TGTGCCATCAACCCGGGACTAGCGGGGGGCGAGACCCAGTACTTC; CDR3 protein: CAINPGLAGGETQYF; J gene: TRBJ2-5; clone size: .; D gene: TRBD2; V gene: TRBV10-3
CDR3 DNA: TGTGCCAGCAGCTTAGGCATGGGAAACACTGAAGCTTTCTTT; CDR3 protein: CASSLGMGNTEAFF; J gene: TRBJ1-1; clone size: many; D gene: .; V gene: TRBV13
CDR3 DNA: TGTGCCAGCAGCTTAGGTGTGCACAATGAGCAGTACTTC; CDR3 protein: CASSLGVHNEQYF; J gene: TRBJ2-7; clone size: .; D gene: .; V gene: TRBV7-9
CDR3 DNA: TGTGCCAGCAGCAAGCCGACCCGAGGCGATTCACCCCTCCACTTT; CDR3 protein: CASSKPTRGDSPLHF; J gene: TRBJ1-6; clone size: .; D gene: .; V gene: TRBV7-9
CDR3 DNA: TGTGCCAGCCGACAGGCTACTAACACCGGGGGGCTGTTTTTT; CDR3 protein: CASRQATNTGGLFF; J gene: TRBJ2-2; clone size: many; D gene: .; V gene: TRBV10-3
CDR3 DNA: TGTGCTAGCAGCCAGGGCCAGGGATTTGGAAACACCTTC; CDR3 protein: CASSQGQGFGNTF; J gene: TRBJ1-2; clone size: .; D gene: .; V gene: TRBV7-7
CDR3 DNA: TGTGCCAGTAGTATAGATGGTGGCCTTGCCGCGAACACCGGGGAGCTGTTTTTT; CDR3 protein: CASSIDGGLAANTGELFF; J gene: TRBJ2-2; clone size: .; D gene: .; V gene: TRBV19
CDR3 DNA: TGTGCCAGCTCACCTCGGGGTCTGGGATCCCAGCCCCAGCATTTT; CDR3 protein: CASSPRGLGSQPQHF; J gene: TRBJ1-5; clone size: few; D gene: .; V gene: TRBV18
CDR3 DNA: TGTGCCAGCAGTTCGACAGGGGGCTACAGTGAAAAACTGTTTTTT; CDR3 protein: CASSSTGGYSEKLFF; J gene: TRBJ1-4; clone size: few; D gene: TRBD1; V gene: TRBV6-6
CDR3 DNA: TGCAGCGTTCGGACTGATGTAAATTCACCCCTCCACTTT; CDR3 protein: CSVRTDVNSPLHF; J gene: TRBJ1-6; clone size: .; D gene: .; V gene: TRBV29-1
CDR3 DNA: TGTGCCATCAGTGAGACAGGGGGATATAGCAATCAGCCCCAGCATTTT; CDR3 protein: CAISETGGYSNQPQHF; J gene: TRBJ1-5; clone size: many; D gene: TRBD1; V gene: TRBV10-3
CDR3 DNA: TGTGCCAGCAGTGAAGCGACGTTGGGCGGGGAGCTGTTTTTT; CDR3 protein: CASSEATLGGELFF; J gene: TRBJ2-2; clone size: many; D gene: .; V gene: TRBV2
CDR3 DNA: TGTGCCAGCAGCCAACTAGCGCCCAGCACAGATACGCAGTATTTT; CDR3 protein: CASSQLAPSTDTQYF; J gene: TRBJ2-3; clone size: .; D gene: TRBD2; V gene: TRBV7-2
CDR3 DNA: TGTGCCAGCAGCCCAAACTCTGGAGAGACCCAGTACTTC; CDR3 protein: CASSPNSGETQYF; J gene: TRBJ2-5; clone size: .; D gene: .; V gene: TRBV7-9
CDR3 DNA: TGCGCCAGCAGTCGGGACGTAAACGGGGAGCTGTACTTC; CDR3 protein: CASSRDVNGELYF; J gene: TRBJ2-5; clone size: .; D gene: .; V gene: TRBV5-1
CDR3 DNA: TGCAGCGTTTCCCCCCTGAGCGGAGGCTGGGTGAACACTGAAGCTTTCTTT; CDR3 protein: CSVSPLSGGWVNTEAFF; J gene: TRBJ1-1; clone size: .; D gene: .; V gene: TRBV29-1
CDR3 DNA: TGCGCCAGCCGGACCGAGAACTACGAGCAGTACTTC; CDR3 protein: CASRTENYEQYF; J gene: TRBJ2-7; clone size: many; D gene: .; V gene: TRBV5-1
CDR3 DNA: TGTGCCATAGCGGGAGTAGGAGAGACCCAGTACTTC; CDR3 protein: CAIAGVGETQYF; J gene: TRBJ2-5; clone size: .; D gene: TRBD2; V gene: TRBV10-3
CDR3 DNA: TGTGCCAGCAGACAGGTGGGAGTAGCCTACGAGCAGTACTTC; CDR3 protein: CASRQVGVAYEQYF; J gene: TRBJ2-7; clone size: .; D gene: .; V gene: TRBV7-2
CDR3 DNA: TGTGCCACTGGAGGGGGGGATTACGAGCAGTACTTC; CDR3 protein: CATGGGDYEQYF; J gene: TRBJ2-7; clone size: .; D gene: .; V gene: TRBV10-3
CDR3 DNA: TGTGCCAGCAGTCTGGGACTAGCGGCCCGCACCGAGGAGCTGTTTTTT; CDR3 protein: CASSLGLAARTEELFF; J gene: TRBJ2-2; clone size: .; D gene: TRBD2; V gene: TRBV7-8
CDR3 DNA: .; CDR3 protein: CASSLAGGSCFF; J gene: TRBJ2-2; clone size: once; D gene: .; V gene: TRBV5-8
CDR3 DNA: TGCGCCAGCAGCCCCAGGGGGCAGGACGGGGAGCTGTTTTTT; CDR3 protein: CASSPRGQDGELFF; J gene: TRBJ2-2; clone size: once; D gene: TRBD1; V gene: TRBV5-1
CDR3 DNA: TGCGCCAGCAGCCAGATGACAACAGGGTTGCGCAATCAGCCCCAGCATTTT; CDR3 protein: CASSQMTTGLRNQPQHF; J gene: TRBJ1-5; clone size: .; D gene: .; V gene: TRBV4-1
CDR3 DNA: TGTGCCAGCAGAGGGGGGGGGAACACTGAAGCTTTCTTT; CDR3 protein: CASRGGGNTEAFF; J gene: TRBJ1-1; clone size: .; D gene: .; V gene: TRBV7-9
CDR3 DNA: TGTGCCAGCCAGGGGACTAGCGGTTCCCAGTACTTC; CDR3 protein: CASQGTSGSQYF; J gene: TRBJ2-5; clone size: .; D gene: TRBD2; V gene: TRBV2
CDR3 DNA: TGTGCCAGCAGCCCCGTAACCTCAGCCGAGCAGTACTTC; CDR3 protein: CASSPVTSAEQYF; J gene: TRBJ2-7; clone size: many; D gene: .; V gene: TRBV5-5
CDR3 DNA: TGTGCCAGCAGCTCCACTACAGGGGGCGTCGGATTGAACACTGAAGCTTTCTTT; CDR3 protein: CASSSTTGGVGLNTEAFF; J gene: TRBJ1-1; clone size: .; D gene: TRBD1; V gene: TRBV9
CDR3 DNA: TGCAGTGCTCGCCGCGCAGGGGAAAAACTGTTTTTT; CDR3 protein: CSARRAGEKLFF; J gene: TRBJ1-4; clone size: .; D gene: .; V gene: TRBV20-1
CDR3 DNA: TGTGCCAGTAGTATTGCGGGGCGTCAGCCCCAGTACTTC; CDR3 protein: CASSIAGRQPQYF; J gene: TRBJ2-5; clone size: .; D gene: .; V gene: TRBV19
CDR3 DNA: TGTGCCAGCAGCCCCAAGACTAGCGGGGTCTCCTATAATTCACCCCTCCACTTT; CDR3 protein: CASSPKTSGVSYNSPLHF; J gene: TRBJ1-6; clone size: .; D gene: .; V gene: TRBV7-6
CDR3 DNA: TGTGCCAGCAGCTTAGACTACCGAGGGGACTATGGCTACACCTTC; CDR3 protein: CASSLDYRGDYGYTF; J gene: TRBJ1-2; clone size: many; D gene: .; V gene: TRBV7-2
CDR3 DNA: TGTGCCAGCGCCCTACAAGCGGGAAGCACAGATACGCAGTATTTT; CDR3 protein: CASALQAGSTDTQYF; J gene: TRBJ2-3; clone size: .; D gene: TRBD2; V gene: TRBV7-3
CDR3 DNA: TGTGCCAGCAGCTTAAGGGGGACCATATATTTT; CDR3 protein: CASSLRGTIYF; J gene: TRBJ1-3; clone size: .; D gene: .; V gene: TRBV7-3
CDR3 DNA: TGTGCCAGTAGGATCTACGGATCACAGGGTAATCATGGCTACACCTTC; CDR3 protein: CASRIYGSQGNHGYTF; J gene: TRBJ1-2; clone size: .; D gene: .; V gene: TRBV19
CDR3 DNA: TGTGCCAGAACTAGCGAATCCTACAATGAGCAGTTCTTC; CDR3 protein: CARTSESYNEQFF; J gene: TRBJ2-1; clone size: few; D gene: TRBD2; V gene: TRBV2
CDR3 DNA: TGTGCCATCAGTGGGACTAACCGTTCCGGGGAGCTGTTTTTT; CDR3 protein: CAISGTNRSGELFF; J gene: TRBJ2-2; clone size: .; D gene: .; V gene: TRBV10-3
CDR3 DNA: TGCAGTGCTAGAGATCCAACGAGGTGGACCGGGGAGCTGTTTTTT; CDR3 protein: CSARDPTRWTGELFF; J gene: TRBJ2-2; clone size: few; D gene: .; V gene: TRBV20-1
CDR3 DNA: TGTGCCAGCAGCTTCGGGGCAGGCTATGGCTACACCTTC; CDR3 protein: CASSFGAGYGYTF; J gene: TRBJ1-2; clone size: many; D gene: .; V gene: TRBV7-2
CDR3 DNA: TGCGCCAGCAGCCATCCACGATACCGGACAGGGGGCGACCAGCCCCAGCATTTT; CDR3 protein: CASSHPRYRTGGDQPQHF; J gene: TRBJ1-5; clone size: .; D gene: TRBD1; V gene: TRBV4-1
CDR3 DNA: TGCAGTGCGGCCGGGACTAGCTGGTACGAGCAGTACTTC; CDR3 protein: CSAAGTSWYEQYF; J gene: TRBJ2-7; clone size: many; D gene: TRBD2; V gene: TRBV20-1
CDR3 DNA: TGCGCCAGCACTTACAGGGGGCCCTACGAGCAGTACTTC; CDR3 protein: CASTYRGPYEQYF; J gene: TRBJ2-7; clone size: .; D gene: TRBD1; V gene: TRBV5-1
CDR3 DNA: TGTGCCATCAGTGAGTCGCTTACTGGGGGTATGGCTGAAGCTTTCTTT; CDR3 protein: CAISESLTGGMAEAFF; J gene: TRBJ1-1; clone size: .; D gene: .; V gene: TRBV10-3
CDR3 DNA: TGTGCCACAAAACTTGCAGGGACCGGCAATCAGCCCCAGCATTTT; CDR3 protein: CATKLAGTGNQPQHF; J gene: TRBJ1-5; clone size: many; D gene: .; V gene: TRBV10-3
CDR3 DNA: TGTGCCAGCAGCTTAGTGGGAGTTGGGGAAAAACTGTTTTTT; CDR3 protein: CASSLVGVGEKLFF; J gene: TRBJ1-4; clone size: .; D gene: .; V gene: TRBV7-9
CDR3 DNA: TGCGCCAGCAGCCAAGGGCCCTCGGACTATTATAAGACCCAGTACTTC; CDR3 protein: CASSQGPSDYYKTQYF; J gene: TRBJ2-5; clone size: few; D gene: .; V gene: TRBV4-1
CDR3 DNA: TGTGCCAGCAGGCCCCCACCTAGAAACACCATATATTTT; CDR3 protein: CASRPPPRNTIYF; J gene: TRBJ1-3; clone size: .; D gene: .; V gene: TRBV2
CDR3 DNA: TGCAGTGCTAGAGATCGGGGACTGAACTATAATTCACCCCTCCACTTT; CDR3 protein: CSARDRGLNYNSPLHF; J gene: TRBJ1-6; clone size: .; D gene: .; V gene: TRBV20-1
CDR3 DNA: TGCAGCGTTGAAGGTGACAGGGTTTACGAGCAGTACTTC; CDR3 protein: CSVEGDRVYEQYF; J gene: TRBJ2-7; clone size: .; D gene: TRBD1; V gene: TRBV29-1
CDR3 DNA: TGTGCCAGCAGCTTAGCGTTAGCGGGAGTCTGGCAGTACTTC; CDR3 protein: CASSLALAGVWQYF; J gene: TRBJ2-7; clone size: many; D gene: TRBD2; V gene: TRBV11-2
CDR3 DNA: TGCGCCAGCAGTCCGGACTACCAATTATTAGCAGATACGCAGTATTTT; CDR3 protein: CASSPDYQLLADTQYF; J gene: TRBJ2-3; clone size: many; D gene: .; V gene: TRBV10-1